This T cell receptor beta chain was observed in a study of OX40 agonist ivuxolimab in advanced cancers. TCRdb keeps only in-frame clones here, not all; method: immunoSEQ multiplex PCR. The sample contains tens of thousands of clones, around 87% of which appear only once. Looked up from germline, CDR1 is LGHNA and CDR2 is YNFKEQ. V dropped 1 base and J dropped 4 bases, with 7 bases sitting between them. The CDR3 extends over 13 amino acids. A remark on this clone: What it recognizes is unknown.

The study's findings and limits: CD4+ and CD8+ blood T cells expanded clonally by week 6 at 0.1 to 3.0 mg/kg.

The chain recombines TRBV4-2 with TRBJ1-1; possible D gene TRBD1, 5 bases. The receptor was isolated from an adult with an advanced solid tumor such as melanoma, head and neck, liver or kidney cancer. The sample in question was CD4+ or CD8+ T cells sorted from blood, obtained in a trial of the OX40 agonist ivuxolimab. The CDR3 nucleotides read TGTGCCAGCAGCCAAGCAGGGATCACTGAAGCTTTCTTT. Protein product: CASSQAGITEAFF.